Below, 16 T cell receptor beta chains from the same sample are listed, as sequenced in a study of PD-L1 blockade in urothelial cancer. Documented time point: peripheral blood 6 weeks after treatment start. TCRdb keeps only in-frame clones here, not all; method: immunoSEQ multiplex PCR. This table has around 48,000 clones, roughly 86% appearing once. The sample was PBMCs, taken around atezolizumab (anti-PD-L1) treatment. The receptor source for this set is a man in his sixties with urothelial cancer.

The chain recombines TRBV18 with TRBJ1-2; 7 nucleotides align to TRBD1. Trimming removed 4 bases from V and 2 bases from J; junction bases left unmatched: 10. Germline V gene data show CDR1 as KGHSH and CDR2 as LQKENI. The CDR3 totals 16 residues. CDR3 DNA: TGTGCCAGCTCACGATTCGACAGGGAAGACAACTATGGCTACACCTTC. This sequence encodes CASSRFDREDNYGYTF.

DNA of the CDR3: TGTGCCAGCAGCCCGGCCCCGGGCGGAGGGAATTCACCCCTCCACTTT. Translation: CASSPAPGGGNSPLHF. The chain combines TRBV7-6 with TRBJ1-6; D is unresolved. The V end was cut by 5 bases, the J end by 7 bases, with 18 bases between. This CDR3 is 16 amino acids long. Looked up from germline, CDR1 is SGHVS and CDR2 is FNYEAQ. Drawing the rest from reference TRBV7-6 and TRBJ1-6, the complete variable domain is GAGVSQSPRYKVTKRGQDVALRCDPISGHVSLYWYRQALGQGPEFLTYFNYEAQQDKSGLPNDRFSAERPEGSISTLTIQRTEQRDSAMYRCASSPAPGGGNSPLHFGNGTRLTVT.

The V call is TRBV4-2, the J call TRBJ2-1; no clear D. From germline, CDR1 is LGHNA and CDR2 YNFKEQ. The CDR3 is 16 amino acids. V was shortened by 1 base and J by 8 bases, with 18 bases between the two germline ends. CDR3 sequence reads: CASSQAGYTPIHEQFF. For the CDR3, the DNA is TGTGCCAGCAGCCAAGCCGGTTATACCCCAATCCATGAGCAGTTCTTC.

This clone has only one observation. V is TRBV11-3 and J is TRBJ1-1, with 9 bases that match TRBD1. The CDR3 runs 15 residues. Germline lookup yields CDR1 SGHNT and CDR2 YENEEA. J was trimmed by 3 bases and V by 2 bases; bases with no gene match: 4. CDR3 sequence (DNA): TGTGCCAGCAGCTTAACAGGGGGCGAGGACACTGAAGCTTTCTTT. It encodes CASSLTGGEDTEAFF.

The J gene is TRBJ2-7, the V gene TRBV6-4, with TRBD2 matching over 8 bases. The germline V gene encodes CDR1 MRHNA and CDR2 SNTAGT. The CDR3 has 16 residues. Unmatched junction bases numbered 8, after V lost 4 bases and J lost 0 bases. Written as DNA, the CDR3 is TGTGCCAGCAGTGTGGATGAGCGGGGGAGCTCCTACGAGCAGTACTTC. Protein: CASSVDERGSSYEQYF.

The V call is TRBV5-8, the J call TRBJ2-3; D is possibly TRBD1 (6 bases). The CDR3 spans 14 residues. Trimming took 1 base from V and 0 from J, leaving 6 bases between them. CDR1 SGHTS and CDR2 YDEGEE come from the germline V gene. The CDR3 region has the DNA TGTGCCAGCAGCTTGACAGGGAGCACAGATACGCAGTATTTT. This translates into CASSLTGSTDTQYF.

The genes are TRBV30 and TRBJ1-5; maybe TRBD1 (6 bases). The CDR3 consists of 14 residues. The V end was cut by 1 base, the J end by 3 bases, with 10 bases between. Germline values: CDR1 GTSNPN, CDR2 SVGIG (reference sequence). The CDR3 coding sequence is TGTGCCTGGAGTGCGGGACACTTCAATCAGCCCCAGCATTTT. This gives the protein CAWSAGHFNQPQHF. Combining the CDR3 with reference TRBV30 and TRBJ1-5 gives the whole variable domain SQTIHQWPATLVQPVGSPLSLECTVEGTSNPNLYWYRQAAGRGLQLLFYSVGIGQISSEVPQNLSASRPQDRQFILSSKKLLLSDSGFYLCAWSAGHFNQPQHFGDGTRLSIL.

The chain is built from TRBV7-6 and TRBJ2-5; D not resolved. With 5 bases removed from V and 2 bases from J, the gap between germline ends came to 9 bases. Germline V CDR1 and CDR2: SGHVS, FNYEAQ. The CDR3 loop spans 13 amino acids. The DNA for the CDR3 is TGTGCCAGCAGCCTTAACTCTCAAGAGACCCAGTACTTC. It encodes CASSLNSQETQYF.

The sample holds a few counts of this clone. The CDR3 DNA reads as TGTGCCTGGAGTGTCTCGGGGGTTTTGGATCCCCGGACCCAGCATTTT. Encoded protein: CAWSVSGVLDPRTQHF. The chain links TRBV30 to TRBJ1-5; perhaps TRBD1 as D (5 bases). The CDR3 sequence is 16 residues long. CDR1 is GTSNPN and CDR2 is SVGIG in the germline V gene (reference sequence). The V gene lost 0 bases and the J gene lost 11 bases, with 23 bases spanning the gap. Complete variable domain (other parts from reference TRBV30 and TRBJ1-5): SQTIHQWPATLVQPVGSPLSLECTVEGTSNPNLYWYRQAAGRGLQLLFYSVGIGQISSEVPQNLSASRPQDRQFILSSKKLLLSDSGFYLCAWSVSGVLDPRTQHFGDGTRLSIL.

This clone has just one count. This rearrangement joins TRBV6-5 to TRBJ1-2; no definite D call. Germline V lookup: CDR1 MNHEY, CDR2 SVGAGI. CDR3 length: 14 amino acids. Between the trimmed V and J ends, which lost 7 bases and 7 bases, there was a span of 19 bases. The CDR3 DNA sequence: TGTGCCAGCAACCCCTCGCGAGAATTGAGTGGCTACACCTTC. This encodes CASNPSRELSGYTF.

This clone was observed once. The gene calls are TRBV2 and TRBJ1-1; maybe TRBD1 (5 bases). The CDR3 spans 14 residues. V was pared by 6 bases and J by 1 base, with 12 bases between. Germline V gene data show CDR1 as SNHLY and CDR2 as FYNNEI. In nucleotides, the CDR3 is TGTGCCAGCAGCATCTATACAGGGAACACTGAAGCTTTCTTT. Amino acids: CASSIYTGNTEAFF.

The chain combines TRBV6-5 with TRBJ2-1; possible D gene TRBD2, 5 bases. V was pared by 6 bases and J by 0 bases, with 9 bases between. CDR1 is MNHEY and CDR2 is SVGAGI in the germline V gene. The CDR3 length is 14 residues. The CDR3 here is CASRVGSSYNEQFF. CDR3 nucleotide sequence: TGTGCCAGCAGAGTGGGGAGCTCCTACAATGAGCAGTTCTTC.

The genes are TRBV6-1 and TRBJ1-2; D might be TRBD1 (5 bases). Looked up from germline, CDR1 is MNHNS and CDR2 is SASEGT. V was pared by 10 bases and J by 3 bases, with 21 bases between. The CDR3 is made up of 15 amino acids. CDR3 nucleotide sequence: TGTGCCACCATTGGGACTGGCAGGTTTGACTATGGCTACACCTTC. It encodes CATIGTGRFDYGYTF.

V gene TRBV5-8 combines with J gene TRBJ1-1; 12 positions match TRBD1. This CDR3 is built from 18 residues. V gave up 4 bases and J gave up 6 bases; unmatched junction bases: 16. From germline, CDR1 is SGHTS and CDR2 YDEGEE. In nucleotides, the CDR3 is TGTGCCAGCAGCCCATTGGCCCTGTCGGGACAGGGGGCCGCTGAAGCTTTCTTT. Its translation is CASSPLALSGQGAAEAFF.

The CDR3 coding sequence is TGCAGCGTCGCCTGGGGACAGGGTGGCAATCAGCCCCAGCATTTT. Encoded protein: CSVAWGQGGNQPQHF. The chain joins TRBV29-1 to TRBJ1-5, with 9 positions matching TRBD1. There are 15 residues in the CDR3. Unmatched junction bases numbered 8, after V lost 6 bases and J lost 2 bases. Germline CDR1 SQVTM, CDR2 ANQGSEA.

The chain has TRBV29-1 and TRBJ1-1, with TRBD1 identical over 11 bases. The trim removed 7 bases at V and 4 bases at J, leaving 11 bases unmatched. CDR3 length equals 15 residues. Germline V gene sequence: CDR1 SQVTM, CDR2 ANQGSEA. The CDR3 spells CSAAGTGGRGTEAFF. CDR3 nucleotide sequence: TGCAGCGCAGCAGGGACAGGGGGAAGGGGCACTGAAGCTTTCTTT.